These T cell receptor beta chains were read from a single sample in a study of OX40 agonist ivuxolimab in advanced cancers. Profiled with immunoSEQ multiplex PCR; TCRdb holds only in-frame clones, not every one. Here the sample spans about 80,000 clones, around 85% being singletons. The sample here was CD4+ or CD8+ T cells sorted from blood, taken in a trial of the OX40 agonist ivuxolimab. Receptor source: an adult with an advanced solid tumor such as melanoma, head and neck, liver or kidney cancer. Each CDR3 is given with its conserved first and last residue. A D gene is named only where the DNA matches it firmly. Not all rows give a size; the values are once, few, many and, for expanded clones, a class.

D: -; V: TRBV29-1; size: -; J: TRBJ1-2; DNA: TGCAGCGTTGAAGATGACGGGCCCGCGGGGGACTACACCTTC; CDR3: CSVEDDGPAGDYTF
D: TRBD2; V: TRBV9; size: -; J: TRBJ2-7; DNA: TGTGCCAGCAGCGTAGTAGCTAGCGGGGGGCCCTACGAGCAGTACTTC; CDR3: CASSVVASGGPYEQYF
D: -; V: TRBV19; size: -; J: TRBJ1-3; DNA: TGTGCCAGTAGTATAGCCGCAGGGTGGCGGACTGGAAACACCATATATTTT; CDR3: CASSIAAGWRTGNTIYF
D: -; V: TRBV9; size: -; J: TRBJ2-1; DNA: TGTGCCAGCAGCGTAGCTCCCAGCGGAGACTCCTACAATGAGCAGTTCTTC; CDR3: CASSVAPSGDSYNEQFF
D: TRBD1; V: TRBV19; size: -; J: TRBJ1-5; DNA: TGTGCCAGTAGTATCGGACAGGTGGTAGATCAGCCCCAGCATTTT; CDR3: CASSIGQVVDQPQHF
D: -; V: TRBV19; size: -; J: TRBJ2-2; DNA: TGTGCCAGTAGTAGCCCCCGGGGCTCCGGGGAGCTGTTTTTT; CDR3: CASSSPRGSGELFF
D: TRBD1; V: TRBV4-2; size: -; J: TRBJ2-7; DNA: TGTGCCAGCAGCCGCGGGACAGGGAACTACGAGCAGTACTTC; CDR3: CASSRGTGNYEQYF
D: TRBD1; V: TRBV2; size: -; J: TRBJ1-1; DNA: TGTGCCAGCAGTGATCTGGACAGGGTATATGTGAACACTGAAGCTTTCTTT; CDR3: CASSDLDRVYVNTEAFF
D: TRBD2; V: TRBV2; size: -; J: TRBJ2-6; DNA: TGTGCCAGCAGTCCGGGAGGGCCGGCCGGGGCCAACGTCCTGACTTTC; CDR3: CASSPGGPAGANVLTF
D: -; V: TRBV30; size: -; J: TRBJ2-5; DNA: TGTGCCTGGAGTGTGGGAGGGAAGGGGGGAGAGACCCAGTACTTC; CDR3: CAWSVGGKGGETQYF
D: -; V: TRBV4-3; size: -; J: TRBJ1-6; DNA: TGCGCCAGCAGCCAAGAGCTTCCCGGGGGAAGCTCCTATAATTCACCCCTCCACTTT; CDR3: CASSQELPGGSSYNSPLHF
D: -; V: TRBV14; size: -; J: TRBJ2-5; DNA: TGTGCCAGCAGCCACCACGGTGGGTGGGGGCAAGAGACCCAGTACTTC; CDR3: CASSHHGGWGQETQYF
D: TRBD1; V: TRBV7-2; size: -; J: TRBJ1-1; DNA: TGTGCCAGCAGCATCGCAGGGGGGAACACTGAAGCTTTCTTT; CDR3: CASSIAGGNTEAFF
D: -; V: TRBV4-1; size: -; J: TRBJ2-7; DNA: TGCGCCAGCAGCCAAGGAGAAGCCTACGAGCAGTACTTC; CDR3: CASSQGEAYEQYF
D: -; V: TRBV27; size: -; J: TRBJ2-2; DNA: TGTGCCAGCAGTCGACACTCCGGGACCGATATCGGGGAGCTGTTTTTT; CDR3: CASSRHSGTDIGELFF
D: TRBD1; V: TRBV19; size: once; J: TRBJ1-5; DNA: TGTGCCAGTAGTACCGACAGGGTTGGTCAGCCCCAGCATTTT; CDR3: CASSTDRVGQPQHF
D: -; V: TRBV7-6; size: -; J: TRBJ2-1; DNA: TGTGCCAGCAGCTTAGACAATAGTGAGCAGTTCTTC; CDR3: CASSLDNSEQFF
D: TRBD2; V: TRBV7-7; size: -; J: TRBJ2-1; DNA: TGTGCCAGCAGCTTAGTTAGCGGGAGTTACAATGAGCAGTTCTTC; CDR3: CASSLVSGSYNEQFF
D: -; V: TRBV18; size: -; J: TRBJ1-3; DNA: TGTGCCAGCTCACCACCAGGCATCTCTGGAAACACCATATATTTT; CDR3: CASSPPGISGNTIYF
D: -; V: TRBV7-2; size: -; J: TRBJ2-7; DNA: TGTGCCAGCAGCCAAGCGACAGGCGGTCCCTACGAGCAGTACTTC; CDR3: CASSQATGGPYEQYF
D: -; V: TRBV5-1; size: -; J: TRBJ1-1; DNA: TGCGCCAGCAGCTTCTCCAGACGGAACACTGAAGCTTTCTTT; CDR3: CASSFSRRNTEAFF
D: -; V: TRBV9; size: -; J: TRBJ1-1; DNA: TGTGCCAGCAGCCCCCGGGGGACCCCGAACACTGAAGCTTTCTTT; CDR3: CASSPRGTPNTEAFF
D: -; V: TRBV4-1; size: -; J: TRBJ2-3; DNA: TGCGCCAGCAGCCACTCCCGGGACGGGCCGGCCCCAGATACGCAGTATTTT; CDR3: CASSHSRDGPAPDTQYF
D: TRBD2; V: TRBV30; size: once; J: TRBJ2-3; DNA: TGTGCCTCAGGGACTAGCGGGGGCTCTACAGATACGCAGTATTTT; CDR3: CASGTSGGSTDTQYF
D: -; V: TRBV5-1; size: once; J: TRBJ2-5; DNA: TGCGCCAGTTACAGAGGAAATGAAGAGACCCAGTACTTC; CDR3: CASYRGNEETQYF
D: TRBD2; V: TRBV27; size: -; J: TRBJ2-7; DNA: TGTGCCAGCAGTTGGACTAGCGGCTACGAGCAGTACTTC; CDR3: CASSWTSGYEQYF
D: TRBD1; V: TRBV6-4; size: -; J: TRBJ2-1; DNA: TGTGCCAGCAGTGTCCCGGGACAGGGGGTAAACGCCTACAATGAGCAGTTCTTC; CDR3: CASSVPGQGVNAYNEQFF
D: TRBD1; V: TRBV2; size: -; J: TRBJ1-3; DNA: TGTGCCAGCAGTTCCGGGACAGGCTCTGGAAACACCATATATTTT; CDR3: CASSSGTGSGNTIYF
D: TRBD1; V: TRBV14; size: -; J: TRBJ1-2; DNA: TGTGCCAGCAGCCACGATATACGACAGGGATTCAATGGCTACACCTTC; CDR3: CASSHDIRQGFNGYTF
D: TRBD1; V: TRBV7-6; size: -; J: TRBJ1-2; DNA: TGTGCCAGCAGCTCCTACAGGGGGGTGGGCTACACCTTC; CDR3: CASSSYRGVGYTF
D: -; V: TRBV2; size: -; J: TRBJ1-2; DNA: TGTGCCAGCATTCCCCTCAGAGTTAACTATGGCTACACCTTC; CDR3: CASIPLRVNYGYTF
D: -; V: TRBV7-5; size: -; J: TRBJ2-7; DNA: TGTGCCAGAAGCTTCCTTCCGGGGCTCACCTACGAGCAGTACTTC; CDR3: CARSFLPGLTYEQYF
D: TRBD1; V: TRBV5-1; size: -; J: TRBJ1-1; DNA: TGCGCCAGCAGCGGGACAGGTGATTTTCGAGAAGCTTTCTTT; CDR3: CASSGTGDFREAFF
D: -; V: TRBV9; size: -; J: TRBJ2-7; DNA: TGTGCCAGCAGCCGAGGGGAAGTTGCGTTCCAGTACTTC; CDR3: CASSRGEVAFQYF
D: TRBD2; V: TRBV2; size: once; J: TRBJ2-2; DNA: TGTGCCAGTGGGATTCTAGCGGCGAACACCGGGGAGCTGTTTTTT; CDR3: CASGILAANTGELFF
D: -; V: TRBV6-5; size: once; J: TRBJ1-2; DNA: TGTGCCAGCAGTTTCAGAGACAGTTTTAACTATGGCTACACCTTC; CDR3: CASSFRDSFNYGYTF
D: -; V: TRBV6-1; size: -; J: TRBJ1-1; DNA: TGTGCCAGCAGAGTAGGCCCGGACAGCAACGAAGCTTTCTTT; CDR3: CASRVGPDSNEAFF
D: -; V: TRBV10-1; size: -; J: TRBJ2-1; DNA: TGCGCCAGCTCAGACACTCTTGACAATGAGCAGTTCTTC; CDR3: CASSDTLDNEQFF
D: -; V: TRBV2; size: -; J: TRBJ1-2; DNA: TGTGCCAGCAGTGAACGCCCGGGTCCTAATGGCTACACCTTC; CDR3: CASSERPGPNGYTF
D: -; V: TRBV7-3; size: once; J: TRBJ2-5; DNA: TGTGCCAGCAGCCTTCTTGGCCGGGAGACCCAGTACTTC; CDR3: CASSLLGRETQYF
D: TRBD1; V: TRBV7-6; size: -; J: TRBJ2-7; DNA: TGTGCCAGCAGCATTTTAGACAGGGGAGGAGACGAGCAGTACTTC; CDR3: CASSILDRGGDEQYF
D: -; V: TRBV29-1; size: -; J: TRBJ2-3; DNA: TGCAGCGTTGAAGGCGGGCAGGGAATCAGCACAGATACGCAGTATTTT; CDR3: CSVEGGQGISTDTQYF
D: TRBD1; V: TRBV6-5; size: once; J: TRBJ2-7; DNA: TGTGCCAGCAGTGCCGGGACAGGGAGCTCCTACGAGCAGTACTTC; CDR3: CASSAGTGSSYEQYF
D: TRBD1; V: TRBV5-1; size: -; J: TRBJ2-1; DNA: TGCGCCAGCAGCTTGGCACAGGGGGGTAGGGATGAGCAGTTCTTC; CDR3: CASSLAQGGRDEQFF
D: TRBD2; V: TRBV7-2; size: -; J: TRBJ2-2; DNA: TGTGCCAGCAGCCTATGGGGGGGACTAGCGGAAAACACCGGGGAGCTGTTTTTT; CDR3: CASSLWGGLAENTGELFF
D: TRBD1; V: TRBV13; size: -; J: TRBJ2-7; DNA: TGTGCCAGCAGCTTAAGGGACAGGGATCGGGTCGCCCACGAGCAGTACTTC; CDR3: CASSLRDRDRVAHEQYF
D: TRBD2; V: TRBV6-1; size: -; J: TRBJ2-7; DNA: TGTGCCAGCCAGACTAGCGGGAGAGGATACGAGCAGTACTTC; CDR3: CASQTSGRGYEQYF
D: -; V: TRBV18; size: -; J: TRBJ1-1; DNA: TGTGCCAGCTCATCGATGACGGGTGCGAACACTGAAGCTTTCTTT; CDR3: CASSSMTGANTEAFF
D: TRBD1; V: TRBV9; size: -; J: TRBJ1-2; DNA: TGTGCCAGCAGCGTAGATGGGACAGGGTTGAACTATGGCTACACCTTC; CDR3: CASSVDGTGLNYGYTF
D: TRBD2; V: TRBV11-2; size: -; J: TRBJ2-7; DNA: TGTGCCAGCAGCTTAGAAGTTACGAGCGGGAGGCTCCCCTCCTACGAGCAGTACTTC; CDR3: CASSLEVTSGRLPSYEQYF
D: -; V: TRBV7-9; size: -; J: TRBJ2-1; DNA: TGTGCCAGCAGCTTAATCTCTAGTCTTGATGAGCAGTTCTTC; CDR3: CASSLISSLDEQFF
D: -; V: TRBV7-9; size: -; J: TRBJ2-7; DNA: TGTGCCAGCAGCTTAGTCGCGGGGTCCTTTCCCTACGAGCAGTACTTC; CDR3: CASSLVAGSFPYEQYF
D: TRBD2; V: TRBV2; size: few; J: TRBJ2-7; DNA: TGTGCCAGCAGTGATGGCGGGGGGCCCCTCTACGAGCAGTACTTC; CDR3: CASSDGGGPLYEQYF
D: -; V: TRBV5-1; size: -; J: TRBJ2-7; DNA: TGCGCCAGCAGCTTGGGCAGGGACGAGCAGTACTTC; CDR3: CASSLGRDEQYF
D: TRBD2; V: TRBV5-1; size: -; J: TRBJ2-7; DNA: TGCGCCAGCAGCTTGTTCACGGGACTAGCGGGAGGGCATGGAAGGTCCTACGAGCAGTACTTC; CDR3: CASSLFTGLAGGHGRSYEQYF